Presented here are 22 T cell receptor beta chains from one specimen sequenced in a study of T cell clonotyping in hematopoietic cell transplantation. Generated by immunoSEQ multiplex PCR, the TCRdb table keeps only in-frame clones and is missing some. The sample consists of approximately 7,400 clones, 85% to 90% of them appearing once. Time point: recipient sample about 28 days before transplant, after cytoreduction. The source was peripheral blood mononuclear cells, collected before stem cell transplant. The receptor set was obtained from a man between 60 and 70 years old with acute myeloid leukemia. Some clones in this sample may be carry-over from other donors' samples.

CDR3 in DNA: TGCGCCAGCAGCCTGACAGGGTTCACAGATACGCAGTATTTT. Protein product: CASSLTGFTDTQYF. This chain joins TRBV5-1 and TRBJ2-3; 7 nucleotides agree with TRBD1. The CDR3 sequence is 14 residues long. CDR1 is SGHRS and CDR2 is YFSETQ in the germline V gene. V lost 4 bases to trimming and J lost 2 bases; unmatched junction nucleotides: 4.

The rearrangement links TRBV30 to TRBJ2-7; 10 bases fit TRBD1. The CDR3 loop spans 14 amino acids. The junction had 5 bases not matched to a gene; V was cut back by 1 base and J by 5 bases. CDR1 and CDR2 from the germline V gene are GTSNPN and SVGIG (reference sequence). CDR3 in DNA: TGTGCCTGGAGTGGAGGACAGGGGGGGAACGAGCAGTACTTC. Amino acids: CAWSGGQGGNEQYF.

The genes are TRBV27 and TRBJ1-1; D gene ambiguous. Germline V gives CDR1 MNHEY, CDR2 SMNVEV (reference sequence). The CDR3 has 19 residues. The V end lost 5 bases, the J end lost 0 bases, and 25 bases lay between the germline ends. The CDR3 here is CASSLLLSREGLMNTEAFF. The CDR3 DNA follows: TGTGCCAGCAGTCTACTTCTATCAAGGGAGGGATTGATGAACACTGAAGCTTTCTTT.

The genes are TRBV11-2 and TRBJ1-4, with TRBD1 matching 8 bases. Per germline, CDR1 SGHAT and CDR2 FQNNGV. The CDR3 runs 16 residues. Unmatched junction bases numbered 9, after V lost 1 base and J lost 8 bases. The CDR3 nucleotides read TGTGCCAGCAGCTTAGTTCCGCAGGGGGCTGGCGAAAAACTGTTTTTT. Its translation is CASSLVPQGAGEKLFF.

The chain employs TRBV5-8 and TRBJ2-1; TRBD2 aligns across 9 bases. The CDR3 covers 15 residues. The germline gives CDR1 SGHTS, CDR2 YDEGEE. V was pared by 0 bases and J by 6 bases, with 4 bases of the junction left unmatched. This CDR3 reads CASSLAGTSINEQFF. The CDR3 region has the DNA TGTGCCAGCAGCTTGGCCGGGACTAGCATCAATGAGCAGTTCTTC.

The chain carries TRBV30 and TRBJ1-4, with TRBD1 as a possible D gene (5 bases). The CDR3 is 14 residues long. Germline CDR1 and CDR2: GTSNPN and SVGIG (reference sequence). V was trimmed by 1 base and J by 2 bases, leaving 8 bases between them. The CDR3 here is CAWSGGWTNEKLFF. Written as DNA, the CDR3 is TGTGCCTGGAGTGGGGGCTGGACTAATGAAAAACTGTTTTTT.

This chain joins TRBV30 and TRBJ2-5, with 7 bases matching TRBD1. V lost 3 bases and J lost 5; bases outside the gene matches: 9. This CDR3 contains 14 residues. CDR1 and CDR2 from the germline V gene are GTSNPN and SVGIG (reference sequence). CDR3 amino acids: CAWRPGTAGETQYF. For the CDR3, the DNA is TGTGCCTGGAGACCCGGGACAGCCGGGGAGACCCAGTACTTC.

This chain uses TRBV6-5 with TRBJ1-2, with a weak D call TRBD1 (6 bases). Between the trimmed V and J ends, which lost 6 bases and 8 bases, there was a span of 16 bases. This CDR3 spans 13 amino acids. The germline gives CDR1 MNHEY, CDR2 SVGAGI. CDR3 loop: CASRIPAGGGYTF. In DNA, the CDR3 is TGTGCCAGCAGAATACCCGCCGGGGGCGGCTACACCTTC.

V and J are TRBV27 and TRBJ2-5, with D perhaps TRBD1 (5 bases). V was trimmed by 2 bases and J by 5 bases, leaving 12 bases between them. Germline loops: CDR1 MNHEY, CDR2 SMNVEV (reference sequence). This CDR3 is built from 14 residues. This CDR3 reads CASSLTAGQETQYF. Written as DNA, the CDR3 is TGTGCCAGCAGTTTAACGGCAGGGCAGGAGACCCAGTACTTC.

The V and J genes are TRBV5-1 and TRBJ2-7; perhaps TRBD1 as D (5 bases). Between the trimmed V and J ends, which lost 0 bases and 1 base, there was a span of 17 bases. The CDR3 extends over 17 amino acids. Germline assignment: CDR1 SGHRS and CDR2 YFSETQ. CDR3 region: CASSLAQLGAKSYEQYF. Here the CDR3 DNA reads TGCGCCAGCAGCTTGGCCCAATTAGGGGCCAAATCCTACGAGCAGTACTTC. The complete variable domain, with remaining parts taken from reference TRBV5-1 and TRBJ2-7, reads KAGVTQTPRYLIKTRGQQVTLSCSPISGHRSVSWYQQTPGQGLQFLFEYFSETQRNKGNFPGRFSGRQFSNSRSEMNVSTLELGDSALYLCASSLAQLGAKSYEQYFGPGTRLTVT.

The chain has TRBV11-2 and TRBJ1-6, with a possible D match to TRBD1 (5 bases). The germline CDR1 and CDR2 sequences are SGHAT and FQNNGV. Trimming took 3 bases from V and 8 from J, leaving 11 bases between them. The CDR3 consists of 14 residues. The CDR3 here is CASSLQIGDSPLHF. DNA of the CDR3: TGTGCCAGCAGCTTGCAGATAGGGGATTCACCCCTCCACTTT.

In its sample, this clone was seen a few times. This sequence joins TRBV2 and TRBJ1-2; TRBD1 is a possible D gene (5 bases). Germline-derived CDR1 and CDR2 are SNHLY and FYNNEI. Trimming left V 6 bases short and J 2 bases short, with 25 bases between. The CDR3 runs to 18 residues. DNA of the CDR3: TGTGCCAGCAGGTCCCTAAAGACAGAGATGGCGGGGAACTATGGCTACACCTTC. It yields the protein CASRSLKTEMAGNYGYTF.

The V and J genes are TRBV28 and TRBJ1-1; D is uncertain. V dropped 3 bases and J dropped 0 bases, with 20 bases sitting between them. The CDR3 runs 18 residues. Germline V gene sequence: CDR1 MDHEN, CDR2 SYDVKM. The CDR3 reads CASSLGRGFRIMNTEAFF. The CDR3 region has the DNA TGTGCCAGCAGTTTGGGTCGTGGGTTCCGGATTATGAACACTGAAGCTTTCTTT.

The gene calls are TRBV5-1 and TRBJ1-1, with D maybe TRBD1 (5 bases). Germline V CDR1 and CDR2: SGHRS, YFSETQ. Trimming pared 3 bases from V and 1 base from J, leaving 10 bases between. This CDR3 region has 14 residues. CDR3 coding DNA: TGCGCCAGCAGCTCCACGAGGGGGAACACTGAAGCTTTCTTT. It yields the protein CASSSTRGNTEAFF.

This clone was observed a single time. The CDR3 DNA is TGTGCCAGCAGCGAAGCCGGGATCACAGATACGCAGTATTTT. This codes for CASSEAGITDTQYF. The genes are TRBV5-8 and TRBJ2-3; TRBD2 might be the D (5 bases). V was trimmed by 4 bases and J by 2 bases, leaving 11 bases between them. The CDR3 spans 14 residues. The germline V gene encodes CDR1 SGHTS and CDR2 YDEGEE. Complete variable domain (other parts from reference TRBV5-8 and TRBJ2-3): EAGVTQSPTHLIKTRGQQATLRCSPISGHTSVYWYQQALGLGLQFLLWYDEGEERNRGNFPPRFSGRQFPNYSSELNVNALELEDSALYLCASSEAGITDTQYFGPGTRLTVL.

The DNA for the CDR3 is TGTGCCAGTAGTATGGGGGTGTCAACTAATGAAAAACTGTTTTTT. Residues: CASSMGVSTNEKLFF. The chain is built from TRBV19 and TRBJ1-4; D possibly corresponds to TRBD1 (5 bases). Germline-derived CDR1 and CDR2 are LNHDA and SQIVND (reference sequence). This CDR3 region has 15 residues. V was clipped by 3 bases and J by 0 bases, with 8 bases between them.

The CDR3 region has the DNA TGTGCCAGCAGCCCAGTAGTCGGGGGCCGGGAGACCCAGTACTTC. It is translated as CASSPVVGGRETQYF. The chain recombines TRBV9 with TRBJ2-5, with D perhaps matching TRBD1 or TRBD2 (6 bases each). Trimming cost V 4 bases and J 5 bases, with 18 bases left between them. Germline assignment: CDR1 SGDLS and CDR2 YYNGEE. The CDR3 has 15 amino acids.

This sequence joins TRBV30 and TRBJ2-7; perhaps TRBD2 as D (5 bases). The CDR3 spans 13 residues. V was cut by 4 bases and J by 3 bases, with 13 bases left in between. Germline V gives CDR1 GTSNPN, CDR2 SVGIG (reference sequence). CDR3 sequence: CAWNEGVGYEQYF. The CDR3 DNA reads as TGTGCCTGGAACGAGGGTGTGGGCTACGAGCAGTACTTC.

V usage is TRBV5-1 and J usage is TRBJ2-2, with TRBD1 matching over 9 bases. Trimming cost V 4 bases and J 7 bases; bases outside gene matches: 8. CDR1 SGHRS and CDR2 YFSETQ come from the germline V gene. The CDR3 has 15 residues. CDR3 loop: CASSTTGGLGGELFF. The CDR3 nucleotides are TGCGCCAGCAGCACCACAGGGGGCTTGGGCGGGGAGCTGTTTTTT.

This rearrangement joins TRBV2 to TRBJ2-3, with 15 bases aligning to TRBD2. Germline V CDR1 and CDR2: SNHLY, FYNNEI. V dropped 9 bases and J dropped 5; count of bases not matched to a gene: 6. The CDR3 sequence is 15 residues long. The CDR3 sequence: CASGLAGGPGDTQYF. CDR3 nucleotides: TGTGCCAGTGGACTAGCGGGGGGGCCCGGAGATACGCAGTATTTT.

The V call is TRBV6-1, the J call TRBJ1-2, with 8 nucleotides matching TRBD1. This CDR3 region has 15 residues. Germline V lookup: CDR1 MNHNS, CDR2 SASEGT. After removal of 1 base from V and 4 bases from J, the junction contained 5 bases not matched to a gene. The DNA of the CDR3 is TGTGCCAGCAGTGAAGGACAGGGGAGTACCTATGGCTACACCTTC. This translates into CASSEGQGSTYGYTF.

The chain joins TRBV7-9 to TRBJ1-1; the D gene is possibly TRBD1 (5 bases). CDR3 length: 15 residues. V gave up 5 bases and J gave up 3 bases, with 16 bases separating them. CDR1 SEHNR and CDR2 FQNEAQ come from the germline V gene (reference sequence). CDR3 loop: CASSPAGGVHTEAFF. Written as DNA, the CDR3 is TGTGCCAGCAGCCCCGCGGGGGGGGTACACACTGAAGCTTTCTTT.